One TCR beta chain is described in this entry. Its specificity is not known. The data belong to a study of CD8 T cells in ankylosing spondylitis. Study outcomes and limitations: Ankylosing spondylitis blood seemed to carry a telltale TCR beta motif made of fewer than 10 highly homologous variants. Earlier authors reported some of these motif variants in reactive arthritis synovial fluid and blood.

Germline values: CDR1 SGHTA, CDR2 FQGNSA. The CDR3 is 14 residues long. The ends were cut back, 2 bases at V and 3 bases at J, with 7 bases in the middle. Quantitative barcoded 5'-RACE was used to prepare TCR beta libraries. Each CDR3 protein gets one entry after TCRdb re-called the 5' RACE reads with MiXCR. Of about 160,000 distinct CDR3 sequences in the sample, around 18% were seen once. The sample taken for sequencing was blood, either unsorted or a sorted T cell fraction (not recorded which). The V and J genes are TRBV7-2 and TRBJ2-2; D gene unclear. This TCR came from a male donor with ankylosing spondylitis or in good health (not recorded which). The CDR3 DNA sequence: TGTGCCAGCAGCTTAATGGGATACACCGGGGAGCTGTTTTTT. Protein: CASSLMGYTGELFF.